This T cell receptor beta chain was obtained from a study of immune heterogeneity within non-small cell lung tumors. Multiplex PCR relied on 32 V and 13 J primers to amplify TCR beta CDR3. TCRdb ran MiXCR on the multiplex PCR reads and lists one entry per CDR3 protein. The sample lists around 19,000 distinct CDR3 sequences, 28% occurring once. Template material comprised bulk tumor genomic DNA at 600 ng per sample. Multiple biopsies spaced far apart were taken from each primary tumor during surgery. Curative surgery was undertaken by patients, who had untreated, newly diagnosed non-small cell lung cancer. This clonotype was counted between two and nine times. The CDR3 is made up of 15 amino acids. Germline assignment: CDR1 MNHNS and CDR2 SASEGT. Trimming left V 5 bases short and J 12 bases short, with 23 bases between.

The rearrangement links TRBV6-1 to TRBJ1-5; D perhaps matches TRBD1 (5 bases). Sequencing was carried out using lung tumor tissue. This receptor was obtained from a middle-aged man with non-small cell lung cancer. The CDR3 sequence: CASSHQGREVSFQHF. In DNA form, the CDR3 reads TGTGCCAGCAGTCACCAAGGCAGGGAGGTGTCATTCCAGCATTTT.